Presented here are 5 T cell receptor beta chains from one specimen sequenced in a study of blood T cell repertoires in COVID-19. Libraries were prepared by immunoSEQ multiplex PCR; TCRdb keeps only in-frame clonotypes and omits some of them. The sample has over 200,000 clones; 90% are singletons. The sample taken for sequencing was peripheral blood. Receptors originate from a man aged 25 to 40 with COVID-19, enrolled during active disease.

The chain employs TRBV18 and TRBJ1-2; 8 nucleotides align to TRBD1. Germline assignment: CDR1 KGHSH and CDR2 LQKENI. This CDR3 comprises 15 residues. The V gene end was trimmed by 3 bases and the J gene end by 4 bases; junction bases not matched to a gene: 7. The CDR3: CASSPERQGIYGYTF. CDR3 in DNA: TGTGCCAGCTCACCTGAGAGACAGGGGATCTATGGCTACACCTTC.

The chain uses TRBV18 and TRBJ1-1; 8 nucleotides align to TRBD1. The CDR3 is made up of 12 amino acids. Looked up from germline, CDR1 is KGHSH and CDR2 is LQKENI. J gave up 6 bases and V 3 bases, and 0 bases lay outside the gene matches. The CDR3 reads CASSPDRAEAFF. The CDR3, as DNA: TGTGCCAGCTCACCGGACAGGGCTGAAGCTTTCTTT.

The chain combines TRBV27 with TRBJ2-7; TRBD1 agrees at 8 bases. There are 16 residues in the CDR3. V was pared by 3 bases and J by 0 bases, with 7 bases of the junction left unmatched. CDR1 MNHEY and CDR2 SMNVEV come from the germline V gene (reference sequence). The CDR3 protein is CASSLSTGASSYEQYF. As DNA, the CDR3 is TGTGCCAGCAGTTTGTCGACAGGGGCCTCCTCCTACGAGCAGTACTTC.

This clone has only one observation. The CDR3 here is CSASSGTSGRFSGANVLTF. In nucleotides, the CDR3 is TGCAGTGCTAGTTCCGGGACTAGCGGGAGGTTCTCTGGGGCCAACGTCCTGACTTTC. The chain links TRBV20-1 to TRBJ2-6; TRBD2 aligns across 15 bases. The germline CDR1 and CDR2 sequences are DFQATT and SNEGSKA (reference sequence). V gave up 3 bases and J gave up 0 bases; unmatched junction bases: 6. This CDR3 comprises 19 residues.

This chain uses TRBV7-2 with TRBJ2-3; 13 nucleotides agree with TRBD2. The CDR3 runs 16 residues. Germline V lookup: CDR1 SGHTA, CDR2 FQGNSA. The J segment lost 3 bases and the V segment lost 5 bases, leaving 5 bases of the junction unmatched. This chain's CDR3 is CASSKGLAGTTDTQYF. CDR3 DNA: TGTGCCAGCAGCAAGGGACTAGCGGGAACTACAGATACGCAGTATTTT.